These 23 T cell receptor beta chains came from one sample sequenced in a study of blood T cells in healthy people across ages. Through a sample-barcoded 5' primer and a J-beta primer mix, a second PCR was run for about 6 to 11 cycles. From the 5' RACE reads, TCRdb called clonotypes with MiXCR, one entry per CDR3 protein. The sample records approximately 1,100,000 distinct CDR3 sequences, 35% to 55% being singletons. Specimen: blood. These receptors all come from a woman aged 55 to 70 in good health.

This clonotype was seen at least ten times. The V call is TRBV5-1, the J call TRBJ2-1; 10 positions match TRBD2. This CDR3 has 16 residues. Germline loops: CDR1 SGHRS, CDR2 YFSETQ. Trimming took 0 bases from V and 8 from J; bases not matched to a gene: 8. CDR3 in DNA: TGCGCCAGCAGCTTGGCCCCTAGCGGGAGTTCGGATGAGCAGTTCTTC. It is translated as CASSLAPSGSSDEQFF.

This clonotype has at least ten counts. The chain carries TRBV7-6 and TRBJ2-4; 7 nucleotides match TRBD1. Germline V gene lookup returns CDR1 SGHVS and CDR2 FNYEAQ. This CDR3 comprises 13 residues. Unmatched junction bases numbered 6, after V lost 4 bases and J lost 9 bases. In DNA form, the CDR3 reads TGTGCCAGCAGCTCCAACAGGGGTGGCATTCAGTACTTC. Translated: CASSSNRGGIQYF.

V and J are TRBV29-1 and TRBJ2-5, with a weak D call TRBD2 (7 bases). The CDR3 consists of 15 residues. The germline gives CDR1 SQVTM, CDR2 ANQGSEA. V was clipped by 0 bases and J by 11 bases, with 22 bases between them. CDR3 loop: CSVEDVGGRNNEQYF. The CDR3 coding sequence is TGCAGCGTTGAAGATGTCGGGGGGCGGAACAATGAGCAGTACTTC.

This clonotype was observed many times. This chain uses TRBV7-2 with TRBJ2-3, with D possibly being TRBD2 (5 bases). Between the trimmed V and J ends, which lost 4 bases and 2 bases, there was a span of 13 bases. CDR1 and CDR2 (germline): SGHTA, FQGNSA. This CDR3 has 15 residues. The CDR3 nucleotides read TGTGCCAGCAGCTCGGGGTATCTCGCCACAGATACGCAGTATTTT. It is translated as CASSSGYLATDTQYF.

This clonotype was detected a few times. CDR3 sequence reads: CASSLRQNNEQFF. In DNA, the CDR3 is TGCGCCAGCAGCTTGCGGCAGAACAATGAGCAGTTCTTC. The chain links TRBV5-1 to TRBJ2-1, with D uncertain. V was trimmed by 1 base and J by 5 bases, leaving 7 bases between them. The CDR3 extends over 13 amino acids. Germline V gives CDR1 SGHRS, CDR2 YFSETQ.

V is TRBV6-5 and J is TRBJ2-4; weak D call: TRBD1 (5 bases). With the DNA end fitting TRBJ2-7 better, the J assignment may be wrong. Germline CDR1 and CDR2: MNHEY and SVGAGI. The CDR3 has 16 residues. The CDR3 sequence is CASSYSGQGVFYEQYF. CDR3 DNA: TGTGCCAGCAGTTACTCAGGTCAGGGCGTTTTCTACGAGCAGTACTTC.

This clonotype was recorded a few times. The genes are TRBV7-3 and TRBJ2-1; 7 bases align to TRBD2. CDR3 size: 16 residues. V lost 4 bases and J lost 0; bases outside the gene matches: 6. CDR1 is SGHTA and CDR2 is FQGTGA in the germline V gene. The CDR3 nucleotides read TGTGCCAGCAGCTCCCAAGCGGGGAGCTCCTACAATGAGCAGTTCTTC. It yields the protein CASSSQAGSSYNEQFF.

The V gene is TRBV5-1, the J gene TRBJ1-1; D unresolved. Germline V gives CDR1 SGHRS, CDR2 YFSETQ. With 4 bases removed from V and 7 bases from J, the gap between germline ends came to 17 bases. The CDR3 extends over 14 amino acids. CDR3 nucleotide sequence: TGCGCCAGCAGCCCTCGGGGTCCCAGGATTGAAGCTTTCTTT. Amino acids: CASSPRGPRIEAFF. The full variable domain, its missing parts supplied by reference TRBV5-1 and TRBJ1-1, is KAGVTQTPRYLIKTRGQQVTLSCSPISGHRSVSWYQQTPGQGLQFLFEYFSETQRNKGNFPGRFSGRQFSNSRSEMNVSTLELGDSALYLCASSPRGPRIEAFFGQGTRLTVV.

The table lists this clonotype with many counts. The chain recombines TRBV29-1 with TRBJ2-7, with 10 bases that match TRBD2. J lost 9 bases, V lost 7 bases, and 9 bases had no gene match. This CDR3 contains 12 residues. The germline CDR1 and CDR2 sequences are SQVTM and ANQGSEA. The CDR3 DNA follows: TGCAGCGCCACACTAGCGGGATTCGCGCAGTACTTC. It codes for CSATLAGFAQYF.

This chain uses TRBV20-1 with TRBJ2-5; D possibly corresponds to TRBD1 (5 bases). Germline CDR1 is DFQATT and CDR2 is SNEGSKA (reference sequence). The CDR3 sequence is 13 residues long. Between the trimmed V and J ends, which lost 3 bases and 3 bases, there was a span of 11 bases. CDR3 sequence (DNA): TGCAGTGCTAGGACAGATGGGAAAGAGACCCAGTACTTC. Protein product: CSARTDGKETQYF.

This clonotype was recorded only once. The gene calls are TRBV20-1 and TRBJ1-1, with D hard to call. V was cut by 4 bases and J by 6 bases, with 12 bases left in between. The CDR3 has 12 amino acids. The germline gives CDR1 DFQATT, CDR2 SNEGSKA (reference sequence). The CDR3 is CSATQEGSEAFF. The CDR3 DNA sequence: TGCAGTGCTACTCAGGAGGGCTCTGAAGCTTTCTTT.

V and J are TRBV7-9 and TRBJ2-7; the D gene is possibly TRBD2 (6 bases). TRBJ2-4 explains the end of the DNA better; the J call may be wrong. Per germline, CDR1 SEHNR and CDR2 FQNEAQ (reference sequence). This CDR3 region has 12 residues. The CDR3 sequence is CASSRSGNIQYF. The CDR3 region has the DNA TGTGCCAGCAGCCGTAGCGGAAACATTCAGTACTTC.

The rearrangement links TRBV3-1 to TRBJ2-7; TRBD2 is a possible D gene (6 bases). Germline V CDR1 and CDR2: LGHDT, YNNKEL (reference sequence). Trimming took 6 bases from V and 2 from J, leaving 14 bases between them. CDR3 length: 14 amino acids. CDR3 in DNA: TGTGCCAGCAGGGGGGGTAGCGTCCCCTACGAGCAGTACTTC. Protein product: CASRGGSVPYEQYF.

With regard to this clonotype: The junction and the germline gene differ at one end; a read error may be behind it. The V call is TRBV5-1, the J call TRBJ2-4; 7 positions match TRBD2. Germline CDR1 is SGHRS and CDR2 is YFSETQ. This CDR3 comprises 16 residues. The chain's CDR3 is CASSLTAGDPENSQYF. Here the CDR3 DNA reads TGCGCCAGCAGCTTGACGGCGGGAGACCCGGAAAACAGTCAGTACTTC.

The V and J genes are TRBV5-1 and TRBJ2-5; D perhaps matches TRBD2 (5 bases). Germline V gives CDR1 SGHRS, CDR2 YFSETQ. The CDR3 runs to 15 residues. V shed 0 bases and J shed 5 bases, with 14 bases lying between them. CDR3 protein: CASSLAVTSWETQYF. For the CDR3, the DNA is TGCGCCAGCAGCTTGGCGGTAACTAGTTGGGAGACCCAGTACTTC. Full variable domain (rest looked up from reference TRBV5-1 and TRBJ2-5): KAGVTQTPRYLIKTRGQQVTLSCSPISGHRSVSWYQQTPGQGLQFLFEYFSETQRNKGNFPGRFSGRQFSNSRSEMNVSTLELGDSALYLCASSLAVTSWETQYFGPGTRLLVL.

The genes are TRBV12-3 or TRBV12-4 and TRBJ2-5; 7 bases match TRBD1. The ends lost 6 bases at V and 1 base at J; junction bases unmatched: 11. This CDR3 comprises 16 residues. In DNA form, the CDR3 reads TGTGCCAGCAGCACCCTCGGACAGGTCCCCCAAGAGACCCAGTACTTC. Its translation is CASSTLGQVPQETQYF.

The chain combines TRBV6-2 or TRBV6-3 with TRBJ2-7; perhaps D is TRBD1 or TRBD2 (5 bases each). The CDR3 sequence is 17 residues long. CDR1 MNHEY and CDR2 SVGEGT come from the germline V gene. V lost 4 bases and J 0 bases, leaving 19 bases between the germline ends. The CDR3 DNA reads TGTGCCAGCAGTTTTACCCCGGGGCAGGTTTTCTCCTACGAGCAGTACTTC. Its translation is CASSFTPGQVFSYEQYF.

V usage is TRBV20-1 and J usage is TRBJ2-1, with 7 bases identical to TRBD1. V shed 4 bases, J shed 8 bases, and the junction held 11 bases outside the gene matches. Looked up from germline, CDR1 is DFQATT and CDR2 is SNEGSKA (reference sequence). The CDR3 spans 14 residues. The CDR3 coding sequence is TGCAGTGCTATACAGGGGCCCCGAATTGATGAGCAGTTCTTC. This gives the protein CSAIQGPRIDEQFF.

The chain is built from TRBV20-1 and TRBJ2-7, with TRBD2 matching 8 bases. The CDR3 runs 14 residues. The J segment lost 2 bases and the V segment lost 5 bases, leaving 8 bases of the junction unmatched. Germline V lookup: CDR1 DFQATT, CDR2 SNEGSKA (reference sequence). CDR3 amino acids: CSASRTSSTYEQYF. The CDR3 coding sequence is TGCAGTGCTTCCCGGACTAGCTCAACCTACGAGCAGTACTTC.

The chain links TRBV7-2 to TRBJ2-2, with D tentatively TRBD2 (5 bases). Per germline, CDR1 SGHTA and CDR2 FQGNSA. The V gene lost 5 bases and the J gene lost 4 bases, with 23 bases spanning the gap. This CDR3 region has 18 residues. Here the CDR3 reads CASSPSGVLGVGTGELFF. The CDR3 DNA sequence: TGTGCCAGCAGCCCCTCCGGTGTTCTGGGAGTAGGCACCGGGGAGCTGTTTTTT.

J is TRBJ2-5 and V is TRBV7-3, with D possibly matching TRBD1 (5 bases). From germline, CDR1 is SGHTA and CDR2 FQGTGA. This CDR3 comprises 15 residues. Trimming stripped 3 bases from V and 2 bases from J, with 13 bases between. The DNA of the CDR3 is TGTGCCAGCAGCTTGATGGGGCAGGTGCAAGAGACCCAGTACTTC. Its protein is CASSLMGQVQETQYF.

With regard to this clonotype: An end of the junction differs from the germline gene, which may be a read error. This chain uses TRBV5-1 with TRBJ2-7, with 8 bases lining up with TRBD2. Germline assignment: CDR1 SGHRS and CDR2 YFSETQ. The CDR3 runs to 15 residues. DNA for the CDR3: TGCGCCAGCAGCCCCACTAGCGGTGGATCCTGCGAGCAGTACTTC. Amino acid sequence: CASSPTSGGSCEQYF.

The rearrangement uses TRBV6-6 and TRBJ1-1; no reliable D call. V was shortened by 2 bases and J by 4 bases, with 11 bases between the two germline ends. The CDR3 extends over 14 amino acids. CDR1 and CDR2 (germline): MNHNY, SVGAGI (reference sequence). Here the CDR3 DNA reads TGTGCCAGCAGTTACGTGGGATTTGGCACTGAAGCTTTCTTT. This encodes CASSYVGFGTEAFF.